Listed below are T cell receptor beta chains from one sample, sequenced in a study of blood T cell repertoires in COVID-19. Method: immunoSEQ multiplex PCR; TCRdb's copy keeps in-frame clones and lacks some. The table lists fewer than 120,000 clones, more than 75% of them singletons. The sample comprised peripheral blood. The receptors were sampled from a woman between 45 and 60 years old with acute or convalescent COVID-19. CDR3s include the opening cysteine and the closing phenylalanine or tryptophan.

j_call: TRBJ1-2
v_call: TRBV5-6
cdr3_aa: CASSFSGGTEYGYTF

j_call: TRBJ2-2
v_call: TRBV9
cdr3_aa: CASSLSASDNTGELFF

j_call: TRBJ1-2
v_call: TRBV2
cdr3_aa: CASTQQGYGYTF

j_call: TRBJ2-5
v_call: TRBV18
cdr3_aa: CASSPGLAGEETQYF

j_call: TRBJ1-6
v_call: TRBV19
cdr3_aa: CASRWDSGGGSPLHF

j_call: TRBJ2-5
v_call: TRBV5-1
cdr3_aa: CASSHSGRRAGETQYF

j_call: TRBJ2-1
v_call: TRBV20-1
cdr3_aa: CSASLSGSSTNEQFF

j_call: TRBJ1-1
v_call: TRBV27
cdr3_aa: CASSLGTGVTEAFF

j_call: TRBJ2-1
v_call: TRBV19
cdr3_aa: CASSIGTGTSGYYNEQFF

j_call: TRBJ2-1
v_call: TRBV6-6
cdr3_aa: CASSQTILGQGMFF

j_call: TRBJ2-2
v_call: TRBV11-1
cdr3_aa: CASSRQGLPTGELFF

j_call: TRBJ1-1
v_call: TRBV12-3/TRBV12-4
cdr3_aa: CASRGQFNTEAFF

j_call: TRBJ1-6
v_call: TRBV5-1
cdr3_aa: CASSLSPGSPLHF

j_call: TRBJ1-1
v_call: TRBV2
cdr3_aa: CASRGGGPNTEAFF

j_call: TRBJ2-7
v_call: TRBV6-5
cdr3_aa: CASSAAGSYEQYF

j_call: TRBJ2-3
v_call: TRBV10-2
cdr3_aa: CASSEQTLDTQYF

j_call: TRBJ1-1
v_call: TRBV9
cdr3_aa: CASSLGAETEAFF

j_call: TRBJ1-1
v_call: TRBV18
cdr3_aa: CASSPLEGGSPLDF

j_call: TRBJ2-5
v_call: TRBV29-1
cdr3_aa: CSARGRETQYF

j_call: TRBJ1-6
v_call: TRBV6-5
cdr3_aa: CASSYSVGGGSPLHF

j_call: TRBJ2-1
v_call: TRBV4-1
cdr3_aa: CASSQIDRGRNEQFF

j_call: TRBJ2-1
v_call: TRBV30
cdr3_aa: CAWSVLRGSSYNEQFF

j_call: TRBJ2-2
v_call: TRBV5-1
cdr3_aa: CASSFAGQNTGELFF

j_call: TRBJ2-2
v_call: TRBV27
cdr3_aa: CASRFKGTALTGELFF

j_call: TRBJ1-4
v_call: TRBV28
cdr3_aa: CASRQGAGTNEKLFF

j_call: TRBJ2-1
v_call: TRBV4-2
cdr3_aa: CASSRRAGNEQFF

j_call: TRBJ2-7
v_call: TRBV12-3/TRBV12-4
cdr3_aa: CASSPTGPREQYF

j_call: TRBJ2-7
v_call: TRBV11-2
cdr3_aa: CASSLLRWYEQYF

j_call: TRBJ2-2
v_call: TRBV6-6
cdr3_aa: CASSYEASGTGELFF

j_call: TRBJ2-1
v_call: TRBV7-2
cdr3_aa: CASSWTSGEYNEQFF

j_call: TRBJ2-1
v_call: TRBV5-1
cdr3_aa: CASSFQGYNEQFF

j_call: TRBJ1-6
v_call: TRBV28
cdr3_aa: CASRDGTGGSPLHF

j_call: TRBJ2-7
v_call: TRBV11-2
cdr3_aa: CASSSTGTGSYEQYF

j_call: TRBJ2-3
v_call: TRBV20-1
cdr3_aa: CSASISGSRSDTQYF

j_call: TRBJ1-3
v_call: TRBV5-1
cdr3_aa: CASSFSFSSGNTIYF

j_call: TRBJ1-6
v_call: TRBV11-2
cdr3_aa: CASSFNAGGSPLHF

j_call: TRBJ2-3
v_call: TRBV6-6
cdr3_aa: CASSYSLESPTDTQYF

j_call: TRBJ2-5
v_call: TRBV18
cdr3_aa: CASSLGQQETQYF

j_call: TRBJ1-1
v_call: TRBV18
cdr3_aa: CASSPETRGTEAFF

j_call: TRBJ1-4
v_call: TRBV30
cdr3_aa: CAWSVWQGAYEKLFF

j_call: TRBJ1-1
v_call: TRBV20-1
cdr3_aa: CSAAGATEAFF

j_call: TRBJ2-7
v_call: TRBV7-9
cdr3_aa: CASSLATGEQYF

j_call: TRBJ1-4
v_call: TRBV18
cdr3_aa: CASSRDQGLNEKLFF

j_call: TRBJ2-5
v_call: TRBV7-9
cdr3_aa: CASSFTSGGETQYF

j_call: TRBJ1-1
v_call: TRBV29-1
cdr3_aa: CSVTGTGGLPEAFF

j_call: TRBJ2-3
v_call: TRBV6-5
cdr3_aa: CASSSRRFSTDTQYF

j_call: TRBJ1-1
v_call: TRBV29-1
cdr3_aa: CSVASGWSTEAFF

j_call: TRBJ2-7
v_call: TRBV11-2
cdr3_aa: CASSRGHSSYEQYF